This paragraph covers one T cell receptor (beta chain) sequence. Its target is not known. cDNA encoding TCR beta was synthesized via 5'RACE template switching incorporating UMIs. TCRdb re-called the 5' RACE reads; every CDR3 protein appears as one record, without DNA. In all, the sample yields 500,000 or so distinct CDR3 sequences. The data were taken from a study of T cells expressing NK-cell markers. The CDR3 spans 14 residues. Per germline, CDR1 KGHDR and CDR2 SFDVKD. Study-wide findings and caveats: HCMV specificity of the expanded NKG2C+ T cell clones stayed unclear. The share of CD8+ T cells held by dominant NKG2C+ clonotypes was roughly 1.0-7.5% in several donors.

The source of this sequence is a man between 18 and 35 years old in good health. Sequencing was done on a sample of blood T cells: a sorted CD56 or NKG2C T cell subset, CD4+ or CD8+ T cells, or bulk PBMC T cells (not recorded which). The chain is built from TRBV24-1 and TRBJ2-1. The CDR3 sequence is CATSDVSPYNEQFF.